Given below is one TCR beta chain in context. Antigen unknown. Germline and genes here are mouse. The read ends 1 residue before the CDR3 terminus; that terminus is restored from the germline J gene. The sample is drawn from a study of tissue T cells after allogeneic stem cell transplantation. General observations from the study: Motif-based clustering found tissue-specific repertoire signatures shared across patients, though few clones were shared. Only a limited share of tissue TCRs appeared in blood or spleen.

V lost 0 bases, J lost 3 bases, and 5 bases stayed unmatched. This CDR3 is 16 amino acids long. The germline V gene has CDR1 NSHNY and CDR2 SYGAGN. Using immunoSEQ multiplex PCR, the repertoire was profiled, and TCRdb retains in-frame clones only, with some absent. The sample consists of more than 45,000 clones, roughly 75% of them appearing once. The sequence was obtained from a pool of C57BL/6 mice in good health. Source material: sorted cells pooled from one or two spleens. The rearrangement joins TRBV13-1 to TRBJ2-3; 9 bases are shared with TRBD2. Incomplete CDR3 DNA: TGTGCCAGCAGTGATGTTGGGGGGGCGCGGGCAGAAACGCTGTAT. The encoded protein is CASSDVGGARAETLY. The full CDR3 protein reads CASSDVGGARAETLYF.